Following are 6 T cell receptor beta chains from one sample sequenced in a study of cytomegalovirus exposure and HLA in healthy donors (dated by TCRdb to about 2017). Libraries were made using the immunoSEQ multiplex PCR assay. For the multiplex PCR, a mixture combining 60 forward primers for TCR Vbeta segments and 13 reverse primers for TCR Jbeta segments was used. TCRdb took over this immuneACCESS table, retaining in-frame rearrangements with V and J assigned. Such tables are incomplete; in checked studies, under half of the missing clones stem from an unresolved V gene, and the remainder is unexplained. For this sample there are around 160,000 clones; roughly 80% appear just once. The ten top clones hold 7% to 9.5% of the sample. The sample consisted of PBMCs. These receptors were taken from a male donor in good health and CMV-seropositive.

The V gene is TRBV5-6, the J gene TRBJ2-3; D perhaps matches TRBD1 (6 bases). Germline CDR1 reads SGHDT; CDR2 reads YYEEEE. Trimming cost V 4 bases and J 3 bases, with 15 bases left between them. The CDR3 has 15 residues. CDR3 sequence reads: CASSGWGRGTDTQYF. The CDR3 DNA reads as TGTGCCAGCAGCGGGTGGGGGCGCGGGACAGATACGCAGTATTTT.

The CDR3 DNA follows: TGTGCCAGCAGCTTAGATAGTACAGCCGAGACCCAGTACTTC. Protein: CASSLDSTAETQYF. The J gene is TRBJ2-5, the V gene TRBV11-3; D is unresolved. Germline V gene lookup returns CDR1 SGHNT and CDR2 YENEEA. The CDR3 sequence is 14 residues long. Deletions cut 0 bases from V and 5 bases from J, with 10 bases between. Full variable domain (rest looked up from reference TRBV11-3 and TRBJ2-5): EAGVVQSPRYKIIEKKQPVAFWCNPISGHNTLYWYLQNLGQGPELLIRYENEEAVDDSQLPKDRFSAERLKGVDSTLKIQPAELGDSAVYLCASSLDSTAETQYFGPGTRLLVL.

The V call is TRBV7-9, the J call TRBJ2-7; 9 bases line up with TRBD1. V shed 4 bases and J 9 bases; nucleotides not matched to a gene: 22. This CDR3 has 18 residues. Germline CDR1 is SEHNR and CDR2 is FQNEAQ (reference sequence). Here the CDR3 DNA reads TGTGCCAGCAGCTCCACCACAGGGGGCCGAGGAGGCCGCGACGGGCAGTACTTC. Its protein product is CASSSTTGGRGGRDGQYF. Looking up the rest from reference TRBV7-9 and TRBJ2-7 gives the full variable domain: DTGVSQNPRHKITKRGQNVTFRCDPISEHNRLYWYRQTLGQGPEFLTYFQNEAQLEKSRLLSDRFSAERPKGSFSTLEIQRTEQGDSAMYLCASSSTTGGRGGRDGQYFGPGTRLTVT.

This clone was recorded a few times. This chain uses TRBV2 with TRBJ2-7; the match to TRBD2 covers 7 bases. CDR3 length: 13 amino acids. Germline values: CDR1 SNHLY, CDR2 FYNNEI. With 6 bases clipped from V and 4 bases from J, the junction kept 6 bases outside the gene matches. In DNA form, the CDR3 reads TGTGCCAGCAGAGCGGGAAGCCTTTACGAGCAGTACTTC. It translates to CASRAGSLYEQYF. The full variable domain, its missing parts supplied by reference TRBV2 and TRBJ2-7, is EPEVTQTPSHQVTQMGQEVILRCVPISNHLYFYWYRQILGQKVEFLVSFYNNEISEKSEIFDDQFSVERPDGSNFTLKIRSTKLEDSAMYFCASRAGSLYEQYFGPGTRLTVT.

This clone was recorded a few times. The chain combines TRBV30 with TRBJ2-1; tentative D call: TRBD2 (5 bases). CDR1 and CDR2 (germline): GTSNPN, SVGIG (reference sequence). CDR3 length equals 13 residues. Trimming pared 0 bases from V and 5 bases from J, leaving 8 bases between. The CDR3 sequence is CAWSVGLHNEQFF. Written as DNA, the CDR3 is TGTGCCTGGAGTGTTGGACTCCACAATGAGCAGTTCTTC.

The chain has TRBV29-1 and TRBJ2-5; D perhaps matches TRBD2 (6 bases). Germline CDR1 reads SQVTM; CDR2 reads ANQGSEA. This CDR3 has 14 amino acids. Trimming cost V 3 bases and J 2 bases, with 13 bases left between them. The CDR3 DNA is TGCAGCGTTGACTTAGCGGCTATTCAAGAGACCCAGTACTTC. Translation: CSVDLAAIQETQYF.